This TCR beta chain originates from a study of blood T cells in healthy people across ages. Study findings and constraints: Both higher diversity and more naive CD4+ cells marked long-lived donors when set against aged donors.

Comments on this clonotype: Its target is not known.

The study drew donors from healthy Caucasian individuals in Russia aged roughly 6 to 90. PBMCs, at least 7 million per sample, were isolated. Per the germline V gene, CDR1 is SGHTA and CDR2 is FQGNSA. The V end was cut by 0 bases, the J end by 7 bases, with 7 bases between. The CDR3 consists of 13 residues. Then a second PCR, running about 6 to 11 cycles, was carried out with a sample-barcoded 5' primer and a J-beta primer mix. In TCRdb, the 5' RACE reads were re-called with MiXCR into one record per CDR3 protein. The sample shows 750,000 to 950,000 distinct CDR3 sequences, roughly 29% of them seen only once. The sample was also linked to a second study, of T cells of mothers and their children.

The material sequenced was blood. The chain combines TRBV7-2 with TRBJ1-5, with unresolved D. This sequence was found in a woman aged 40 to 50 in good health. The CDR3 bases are TGTGCCAGCAGCTTAGCTTCCCGGCAGCCCCAGCATTTT. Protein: CASSLASRQPQHF. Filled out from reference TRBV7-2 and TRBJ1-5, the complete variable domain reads GAGVSQSPSNKVTEKGKDVELRCDPISGHTALYWYRQSLGQGLEFLIYFQGNSAPDKSGLPSDRFSAERTGGSVSTLTIQRTQQEDSAVYLCASSLASRQPQHFGDGTRLSIL.